One and the same sample provided the 10 T cell receptor beta chains below, sequenced in a study of neoadjuvant anti-PD-1 for oral cavity cancer. Profiling relied on immunoSEQ multiplex PCR, and the TCRdb table lists in-frame clones only, not all of them. The table lists some 7,400 clones, about 48% of them singletons. The source was tumor tissue, collected before nivolumab (anti-PD-1) treatment. These TCRs come from a person aged 35-79 years with oral cavity squamous cell carcinoma.

This chain joins TRBV6-5 and TRBJ1-4; D remains unclear. With 5 bases removed from V and 7 bases from J, the gap between germline ends came to 11 bases. Germline lookup yields CDR1 MNHEY and CDR2 SVGAGI. The CDR3 is 13 amino acids. The CDR3 DNA is TGTGCCAGCAGTCGGCAATTGGGTGAAAAACTGTTTTTT. It yields the protein CASSRQLGEKLFF.

The J gene is TRBJ2-1, the V gene TRBV7-8; a weak D match, TRBD2 (6 bases). V lost 3 bases and J 0 bases, leaving 9 bases between the germline ends. Per the germline V gene, CDR1 is SGHVS and CDR2 is FQNEAQ. The CDR3 consists of 15 residues. For the CDR3, the DNA is TGTGCCAGCAGCTTGGGGACTTTCTCCTACAATGAGCAGTTCTTC. It encodes CASSLGTFSYNEQFF.

The chain recombines TRBV6-4 with TRBJ2-7, with D perhaps given as TRBD1 or TRBD2 (5 bases each). V was trimmed by 5 bases and J by 2 bases, leaving 16 bases between them. The CDR3 is 15 amino acids. In germline, CDR1 is MRHNA, CDR2 SNTAGT. The CDR3 here is CASSSRGPPTYEQYF. The CDR3 nucleotides are TGTGCCAGCAGTTCTCGGGGACCTCCTACCTACGAGCAGTACTTC.

The genes are TRBV27 and TRBJ2-1; unclear D gene. V was pared by 8 bases and J by 7 bases, with 9 bases between. Germline CDR1 is MNHEY and CDR2 is SMNVEV (reference sequence). The CDR3 is 11 residues long. CDR3 sequence: CASATRNEQFF. The CDR3 bases are TGTGCCAGCGCTACTCGGAATGAGCAGTTCTTC.

Sample share makes this clone medium-sized. The gene calls are TRBV27 and TRBJ1-2; 11 nucleotides align to TRBD1. This CDR3 has 20 amino acids. The germline gives CDR1 MNHEY, CDR2 SMNVEV (reference sequence). J lost 2 bases, V lost 5 bases, and 19 bases had no gene match. CDR3 nucleotides: TGTGCCAGCAGTCCGTCTCTCAACCGGGACAGGGGGTGGATCAACTATGGCTACACCTTC. Its translation is CASSPSLNRDRGWINYGYTF.

By its share, this clone is medium-sized. The genes are TRBV7-2 and TRBJ1-1; D is possibly TRBD1 (5 bases). The CDR3 totals 17 residues. Germline V CDR1 and CDR2: SGHTA, FQGNSA. Trimming took off 1 base at V and 0 bases at J, with 15 bases between the two ends. The DNA of the CDR3 is TGTGCCAGCAGCTTAGACGCAGGGCCCTGGATGAACACTGAAGCTTTCTTT. It yields the protein CASSLDAGPWMNTEAFF.

The chain combines TRBV6-5 with TRBJ1-1; 10 positions agree with TRBD1. The V segment lost 2 bases and the J segment 0 bases; nucleotides outside the gene matches: 3. Germline values: CDR1 MNHEY, CDR2 SVGAGI. This CDR3 contains 16 residues. As DNA, the CDR3 is TGTGCCAGCAGTTACCTCGACAGGGGGCTGAACACTGAAGCTTTCTTT. Protein: CASSYLDRGLNTEAFF.

This chain uses TRBV19 with TRBJ1-2; 7 positions match TRBD1. The CDR3 has 15 residues. The germline gives CDR1 LNHDA, CDR2 SQIVND (reference sequence). V lost 4 bases, J lost 6 bases, and 11 bases stayed unmatched. CDR3 sequence (DNA): TGTGCCAGTAGTACCCAAAGACAGGGTGTCAATGGCTACACCTTC. Translation: CASSTQRQGVNGYTF.

The chain has TRBV5-4 and TRBJ1-5; possibly TRBD1 for D (5 bases). Germline lookup yields CDR1 SGHNT and CDR2 YYREEE (reference sequence). Trimming took 0 bases from V and 2 from J, leaving 6 bases between them. The CDR3 sequence is 14 residues long. As DNA, the CDR3 is TGTGCCAGCAGCTTGGGAGGGGGCAATCAGCCCCAGCATTTT. Amino acid sequence: CASSLGGGNQPQHF.

CDR3 sequence: CASSWGLRGTTGELFF. Written as DNA, the CDR3 is TGCGCCAGCAGCTGGGGGTTGCGGGGTACCACCGGGGAGCTGTTTTTT. This chain connects TRBV5-1 to TRBJ2-2; maybe TRBD2 (6 bases). Trimming pared 3 bases from V and 4 bases from J, leaving 16 bases between. The CDR3 totals 16 residues. The V gene's germline CDR1 is SGHRS and CDR2 YFSETQ.